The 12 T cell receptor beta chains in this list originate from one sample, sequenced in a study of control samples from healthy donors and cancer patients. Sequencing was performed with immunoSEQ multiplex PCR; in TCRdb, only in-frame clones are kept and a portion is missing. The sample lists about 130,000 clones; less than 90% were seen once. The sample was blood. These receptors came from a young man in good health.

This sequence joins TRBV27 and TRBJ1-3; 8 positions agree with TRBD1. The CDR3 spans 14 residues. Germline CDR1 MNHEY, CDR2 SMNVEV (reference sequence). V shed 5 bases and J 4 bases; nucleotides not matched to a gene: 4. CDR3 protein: CASSRQGTGNTIYF. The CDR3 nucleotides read TGTGCCAGCAGTCGACAGGGGACGGGAAACACCATATATTTT.

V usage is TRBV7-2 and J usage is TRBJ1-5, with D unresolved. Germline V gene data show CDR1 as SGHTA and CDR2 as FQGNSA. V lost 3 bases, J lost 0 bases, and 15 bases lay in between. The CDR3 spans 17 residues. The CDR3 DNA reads TGTGCCAGCAGCTTCGCTACGCATATAGATAGCAATCAGCCCCAGCATTTT. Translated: CASSFATHIDSNQPQHF.

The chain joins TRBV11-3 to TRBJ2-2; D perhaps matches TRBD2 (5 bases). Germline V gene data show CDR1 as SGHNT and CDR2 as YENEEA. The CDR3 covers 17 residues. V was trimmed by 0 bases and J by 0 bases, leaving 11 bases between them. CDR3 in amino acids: CASSLDLGRANTGELFF. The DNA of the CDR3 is TGTGCCAGCAGCTTAGATCTTGGGAGAGCGAACACCGGGGAGCTGTTTTTT.

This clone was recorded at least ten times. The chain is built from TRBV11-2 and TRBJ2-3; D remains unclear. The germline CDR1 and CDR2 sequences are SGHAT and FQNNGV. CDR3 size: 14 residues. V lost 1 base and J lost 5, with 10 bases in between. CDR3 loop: CASSLVGARDTQYF. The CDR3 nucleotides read TGTGCCAGCAGCTTAGTGGGCGCTCGAGATACGCAGTATTTT.

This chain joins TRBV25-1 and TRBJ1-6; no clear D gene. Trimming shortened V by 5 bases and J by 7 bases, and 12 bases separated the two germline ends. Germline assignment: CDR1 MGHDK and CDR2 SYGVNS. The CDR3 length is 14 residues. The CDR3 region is CASSIPGGNSPLHF. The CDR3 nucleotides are TGTGCCAGCAGTATACCGGGCGGAAATTCACCCCTCCACTTT.

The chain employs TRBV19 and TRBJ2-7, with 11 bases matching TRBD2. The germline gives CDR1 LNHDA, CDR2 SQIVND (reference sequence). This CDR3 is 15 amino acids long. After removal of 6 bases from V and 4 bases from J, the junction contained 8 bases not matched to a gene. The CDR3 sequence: CASRGTSGKPYEQYF. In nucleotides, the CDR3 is TGTGCCAGTAGGGGGACTAGCGGAAAACCTTACGAGCAGTACTTC.

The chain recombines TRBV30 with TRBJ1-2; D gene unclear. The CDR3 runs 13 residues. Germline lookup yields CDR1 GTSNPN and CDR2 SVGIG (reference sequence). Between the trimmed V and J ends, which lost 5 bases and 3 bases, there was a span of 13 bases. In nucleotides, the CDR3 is TGTGCCTGGGGCAAAAGAGTTTACTATGGCTACACCTTC. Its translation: CAWGKRVYYGYTF.

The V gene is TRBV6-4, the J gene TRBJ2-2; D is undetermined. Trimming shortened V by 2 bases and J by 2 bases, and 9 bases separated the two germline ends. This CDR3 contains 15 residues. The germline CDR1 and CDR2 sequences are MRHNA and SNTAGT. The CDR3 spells CASSDPGPNTGELFF. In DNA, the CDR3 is TGTGCCAGCAGTGACCCCGGACCAAACACCGGGGAGCTGTTTTTT.

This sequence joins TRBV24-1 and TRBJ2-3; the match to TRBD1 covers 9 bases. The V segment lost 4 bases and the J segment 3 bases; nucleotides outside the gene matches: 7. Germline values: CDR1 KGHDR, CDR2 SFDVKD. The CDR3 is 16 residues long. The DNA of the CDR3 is TGTGCCACCAGTGACTACACAGGGGGCGAAACAGATACGCAGTATTTT. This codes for CATSDYTGGETDTQYF.

Here the CDR3 DNA reads TGCGCCAGCAGCTCCGGGACGACTGGAAACACCATATATTTT. This gives the protein CASSSGTTGNTIYF. V and J are TRBV5-1 and TRBJ1-3; D perhaps matches TRBD1 (5 bases). V gave up 3 bases and J gave up 2 bases, with 9 bases separating them. CDR1 is SGHRS and CDR2 is YFSETQ in the germline V gene. The CDR3 is 14 residues long.

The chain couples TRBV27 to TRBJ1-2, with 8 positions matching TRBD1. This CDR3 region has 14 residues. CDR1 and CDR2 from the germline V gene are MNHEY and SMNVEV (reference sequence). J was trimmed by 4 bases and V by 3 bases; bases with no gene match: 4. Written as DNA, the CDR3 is TGTGCCAGCAGTTTCGGGACAGGAATCTATGGCTACACCTTC. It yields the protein CASSFGTGIYGYTF.

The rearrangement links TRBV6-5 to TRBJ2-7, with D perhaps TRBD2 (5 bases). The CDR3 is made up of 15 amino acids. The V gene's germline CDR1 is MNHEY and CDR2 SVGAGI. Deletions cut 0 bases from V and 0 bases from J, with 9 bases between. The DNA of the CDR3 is TGTGCCAGCAGTTACTCGGAGGCGGTCTCCTACGAGCAGTACTTC. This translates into CASSYSEAVSYEQYF.